The clone carrying this T cell receptor beta chain showed up just once. As yet, its antigen is unknown. The germline V and J ends were trimmed by 4 bases and 3 bases, with 15 bases remaining between them. CDR3 length equals 14 residues. CDR1 is GTSNPN and CDR2 is SVGIG in the germline V gene (reference sequence). This record comes from a study of T cell responses to AZD1222 COVID-19 vaccine. In the study overall: Timing groups of about 4 and about 12 weeks for second doses were pooled.

The study's findings and limits: Unmutated variant regions are reportedly targeted by nearly half of spike-specific TCRs. Donors in the cohort were predominantly white British and more often female, and clonal diversity was possibly underestimated.

Libraries were prepared by immunoSEQ multiplex PCR; TCRdb keeps only in-frame clonotypes and omits some of them. The profile shows about 120,000 clones, 88% of them singletons. This TCR was recovered from an adult in good health. The input for sequencing was peripheral blood, taken on day 0 of AZD1222 vaccination. The chain is built from TRBV30 and TRBJ1-1, with D possibly TRBD1 on 5 matching bases. CDR3 loop: CAWTAGNYYTEAFF. The CDR3 coding sequence is TGTGCCTGGACGGCAGGGAACTACTACACTGAAGCTTTCTTT.